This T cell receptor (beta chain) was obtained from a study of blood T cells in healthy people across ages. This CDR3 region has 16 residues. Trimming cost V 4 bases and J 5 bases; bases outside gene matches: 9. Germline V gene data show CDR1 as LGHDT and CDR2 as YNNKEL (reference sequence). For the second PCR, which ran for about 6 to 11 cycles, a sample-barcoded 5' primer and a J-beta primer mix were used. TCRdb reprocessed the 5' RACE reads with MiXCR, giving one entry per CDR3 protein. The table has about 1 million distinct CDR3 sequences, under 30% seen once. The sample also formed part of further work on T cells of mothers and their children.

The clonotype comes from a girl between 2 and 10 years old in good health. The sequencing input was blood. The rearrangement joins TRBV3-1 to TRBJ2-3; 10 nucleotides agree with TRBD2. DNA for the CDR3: TGTGCCAGCAGCCTCCTCACTAGCGGGATGAGAGATACGCAGTATTTT. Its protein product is CASSLLTSGMRDTQYF.